The clone carrying this T cell receptor (beta chain) came up a few times. Its antigen is still unknown. Germline CDR1 reads MRHNA; CDR2 reads SNTAGT. This CDR3 is 13 amino acids long. Between the trimmed V and J ends, which lost 3 bases and 9 bases, there was a span of 12 bases. The data were produced by immunoSEQ multiplex PCR, yet TCRdb's version contains in-frame clones alone and is incomplete. The sample yields 150,000 to 200,000 clones, around 94% seen once. This entry is derived from a study of T cell responses to AZD1222 COVID-19 vaccine. Study information: Pooled samples include second doses given at about 4 or 12 weeks.

General observations from the study: Elevations in Spike-specific TCR breadth and depth followed administration of two AZD1222 doses. Regions 160-218 and 743-854 held dominance among vaccine-associated CD4 TCRs, which spanned spike. Clonal diversity may have been underestimated in mostly white British donors.

The receptor was isolated from an adult in good health. The sample here was peripheral blood, taken on day 0 of AZD1222 vaccination. J is TRBJ1-5 and V is TRBV6-4, with D maybe TRBD1 (5 bases). For the CDR3, the DNA is TGTGCCAGCAGTGAGACGACAGTTTCGCCCCAGCATTTT. It yields the protein CASSETTVSPQHF.